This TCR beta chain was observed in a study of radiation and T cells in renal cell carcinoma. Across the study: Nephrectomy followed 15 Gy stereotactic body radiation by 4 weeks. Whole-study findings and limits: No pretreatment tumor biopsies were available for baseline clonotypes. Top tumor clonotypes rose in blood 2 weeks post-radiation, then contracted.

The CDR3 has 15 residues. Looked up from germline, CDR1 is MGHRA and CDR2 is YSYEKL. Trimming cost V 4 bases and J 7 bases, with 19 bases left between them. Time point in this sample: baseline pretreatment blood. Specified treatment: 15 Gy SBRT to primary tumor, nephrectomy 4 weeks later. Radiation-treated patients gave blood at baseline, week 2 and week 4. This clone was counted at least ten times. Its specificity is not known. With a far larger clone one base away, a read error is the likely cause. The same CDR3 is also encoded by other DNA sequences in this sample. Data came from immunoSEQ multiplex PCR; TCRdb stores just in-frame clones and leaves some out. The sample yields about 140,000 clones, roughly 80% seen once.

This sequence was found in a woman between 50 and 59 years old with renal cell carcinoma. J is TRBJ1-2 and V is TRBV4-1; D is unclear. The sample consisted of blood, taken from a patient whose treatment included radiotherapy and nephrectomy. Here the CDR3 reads CASSPVPWFLGGYTF. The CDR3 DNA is TGCGCCAGCAGCCCGGTTCCCTGGTTCTTAGGTGGCTACACCTTC.